This T cell receptor (beta chain) was profiled in a study of response to subunit inactivated influenza vaccine. With 4 bases removed from V and 5 bases from J, the gap between germline ends came to 18 bases. There are 16 residues in the CDR3. The germline CDR1 and CDR2 sequences are MGHDK and SYGVNS. One entry per CDR3 protein results from TCRdb running MiXCR on the RT-PCR reads. The sample lists about 180,000 distinct CDR3 sequences, around 8.8% occurring once. This clonotype was seen a few times. The sample consisted of non-naive T cells sorted from PBMCs, taken on the day of vaccination. The clonotype comes from a man aged 45 to 65 who received an inactivated influenza vaccine. The gene calls are TRBV25-1 and TRBJ2-1; D may be TRBD1 or TRBD2 (7 bases each). In nucleotides, the CDR3 is TGTGCCAGCAGTGCCCGGGGGGACAGACTCCACAATGAGCAGTTCTTC. Translation gives CASSARGDRLHNEQFF.